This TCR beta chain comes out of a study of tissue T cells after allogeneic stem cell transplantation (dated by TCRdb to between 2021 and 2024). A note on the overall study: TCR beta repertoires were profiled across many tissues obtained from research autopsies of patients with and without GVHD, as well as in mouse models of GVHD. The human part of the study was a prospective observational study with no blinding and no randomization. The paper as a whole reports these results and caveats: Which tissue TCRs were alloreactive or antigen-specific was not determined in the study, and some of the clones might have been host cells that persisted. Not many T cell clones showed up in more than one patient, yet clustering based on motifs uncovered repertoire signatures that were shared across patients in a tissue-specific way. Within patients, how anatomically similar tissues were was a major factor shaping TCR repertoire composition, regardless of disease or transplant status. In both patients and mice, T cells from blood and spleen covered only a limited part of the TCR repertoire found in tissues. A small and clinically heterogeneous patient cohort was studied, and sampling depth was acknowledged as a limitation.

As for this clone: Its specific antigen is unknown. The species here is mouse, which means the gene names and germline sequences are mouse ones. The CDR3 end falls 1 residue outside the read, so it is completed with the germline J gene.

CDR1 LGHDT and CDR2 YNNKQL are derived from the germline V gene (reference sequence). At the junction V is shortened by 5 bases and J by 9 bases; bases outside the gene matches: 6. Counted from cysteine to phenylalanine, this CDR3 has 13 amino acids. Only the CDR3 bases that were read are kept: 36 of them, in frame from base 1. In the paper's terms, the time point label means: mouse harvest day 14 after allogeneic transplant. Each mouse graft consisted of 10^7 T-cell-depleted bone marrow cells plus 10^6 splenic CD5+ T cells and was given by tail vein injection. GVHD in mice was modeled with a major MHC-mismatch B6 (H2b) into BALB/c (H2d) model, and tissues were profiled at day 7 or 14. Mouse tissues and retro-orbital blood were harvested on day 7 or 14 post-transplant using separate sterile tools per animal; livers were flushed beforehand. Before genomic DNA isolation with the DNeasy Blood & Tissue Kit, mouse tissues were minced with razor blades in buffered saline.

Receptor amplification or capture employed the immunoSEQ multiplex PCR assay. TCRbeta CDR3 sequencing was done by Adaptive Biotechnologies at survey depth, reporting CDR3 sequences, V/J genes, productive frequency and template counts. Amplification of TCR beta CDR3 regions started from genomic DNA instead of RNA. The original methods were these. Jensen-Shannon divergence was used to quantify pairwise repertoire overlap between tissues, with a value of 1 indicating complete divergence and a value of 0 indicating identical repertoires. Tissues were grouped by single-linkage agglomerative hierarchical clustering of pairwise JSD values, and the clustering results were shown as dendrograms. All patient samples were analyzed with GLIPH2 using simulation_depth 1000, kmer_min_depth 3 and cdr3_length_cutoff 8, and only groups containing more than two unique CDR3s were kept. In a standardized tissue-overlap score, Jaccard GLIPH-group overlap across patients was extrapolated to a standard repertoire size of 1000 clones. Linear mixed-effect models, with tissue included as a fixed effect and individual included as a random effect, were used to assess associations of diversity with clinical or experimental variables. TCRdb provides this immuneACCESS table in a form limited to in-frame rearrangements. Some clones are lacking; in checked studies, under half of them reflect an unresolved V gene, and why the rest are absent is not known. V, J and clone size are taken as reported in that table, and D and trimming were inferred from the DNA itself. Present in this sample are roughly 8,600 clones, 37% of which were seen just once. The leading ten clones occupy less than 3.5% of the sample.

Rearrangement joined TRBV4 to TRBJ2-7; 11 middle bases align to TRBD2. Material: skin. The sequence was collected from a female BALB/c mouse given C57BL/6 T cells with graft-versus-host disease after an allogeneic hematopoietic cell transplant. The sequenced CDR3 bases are TGTGCCAGCAGCCGGGACTGGGGGTCCGGACAGTAC. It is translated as CASSRDWGSGQY. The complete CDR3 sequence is CASSRDWGSGQYF.